Given below is one T cell receptor (beta chain) in context. The antigen remains undetermined. The CDR3 runs to 14 residues. Per germline, CDR1 MGHDK and CDR2 SYGVNS. V lost 0 bases, J lost 7 bases, and 5 bases stayed unmatched. The TCR beta library used iRepertoire HTBI primers with Arm-PCR amplification of CDR3. TCRdb ran MiXCR on the multiplex PCR reads and lists one entry per CDR3 protein. The profile shows roughly 400,000 distinct CDR3 sequences, over 20% of them singletons. The data are from a study of regulatory T cells in long-lasting Graves disease. Study observations and caveats: Persistent disease preferred TRBV28, TRBJ1-2 and TRBJ2-5; new disease, TRBV20-1 and TRBJ2-1.

Time point denoted: persistent/refractory GD, antithyroid drugs over 5 years with positive TRAb. Extracted PBMC RNA gave rise to the TCR library. Graves' disease diagnosis relied on American Thyroid Association guidelines. The TCR sequence derives from a female donor with Graves disease. The chain links TRBV25-1 to TRBJ1-2, with 7 bases matching TRBD1. The starting material was peripheral blood mononuclear cells (PBMCs), obtained when the disease was refractory, from a patient treated with antithyroid drugs. CDR3 region: CASSEYRGAGGYTF. The CDR3 DNA is TGTGCCAGCAGTGAATACAGGGGGGCGGGTGGCTACACCTTC.